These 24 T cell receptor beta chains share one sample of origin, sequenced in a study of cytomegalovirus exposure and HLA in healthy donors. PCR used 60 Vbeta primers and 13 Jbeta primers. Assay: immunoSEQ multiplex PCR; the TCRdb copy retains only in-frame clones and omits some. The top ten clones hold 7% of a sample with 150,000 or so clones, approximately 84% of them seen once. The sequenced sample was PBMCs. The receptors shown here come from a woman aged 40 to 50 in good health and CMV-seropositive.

CDR3: CASSLETGPNTEAFF. The CDR3 DNA sequence: TGTGCCAGCAGCCTCGAGACAGGTCCGAACACTGAAGCTTTCTTT. The gene calls are TRBV7-9 and TRBJ1-1, with a tentative D call TRBD1 (6 bases). The CDR3 sequence is 15 residues long. Germline lookup yields CDR1 SEHNR and CDR2 FQNEAQ (reference sequence). V shed 5 bases and J shed 1 base, with 14 bases lying between them.

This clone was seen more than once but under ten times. The CDR3 sequence: CASSYPGGNQPQHF. As DNA, the CDR3 is TGCGCCAGCAGTTATCCTGGCGGAAATCAGCCCCAGCATTTT. This chain connects TRBV10-1 to TRBJ1-5; the D is unclear. The CDR3 is 14 residues long. Per germline, CDR1 WNHNN and CDR2 SYGVQD (reference sequence). V shed 5 bases and J shed 4 bases, with 12 bases lying between them.

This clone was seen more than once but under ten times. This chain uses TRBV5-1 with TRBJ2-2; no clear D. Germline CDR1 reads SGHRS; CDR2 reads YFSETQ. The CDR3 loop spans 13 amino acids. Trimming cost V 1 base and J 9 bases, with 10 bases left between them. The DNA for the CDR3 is TGCGCCAGCAGCTTGCTAACTCCCCGGGAGCTGTTTTTT. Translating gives CASSLLTPRELFF.

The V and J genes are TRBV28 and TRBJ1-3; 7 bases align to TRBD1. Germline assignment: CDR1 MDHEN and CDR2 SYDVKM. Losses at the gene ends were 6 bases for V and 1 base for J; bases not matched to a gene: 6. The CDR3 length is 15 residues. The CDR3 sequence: CASSTIQGSGNTIYF. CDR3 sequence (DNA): TGTGCCAGCAGCACAATACAGGGGTCTGGAAACACCATATATTTT.

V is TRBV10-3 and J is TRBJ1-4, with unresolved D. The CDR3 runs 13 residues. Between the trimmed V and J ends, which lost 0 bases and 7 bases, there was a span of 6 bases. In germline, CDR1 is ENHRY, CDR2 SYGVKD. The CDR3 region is CAISESTTEKLFF. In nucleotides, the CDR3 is TGTGCCATCAGTGAGTCTACAACTGAAAAACTGTTTTTT.

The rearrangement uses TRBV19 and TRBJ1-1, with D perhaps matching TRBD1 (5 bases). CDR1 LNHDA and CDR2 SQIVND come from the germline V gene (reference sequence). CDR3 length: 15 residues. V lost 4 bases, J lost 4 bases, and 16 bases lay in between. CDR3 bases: TGTGCCAGTAGTAGAGAGGCAGGGTTCGGCACTGAAGCTTTCTTT. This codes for CASSREAGFGTEAFF.

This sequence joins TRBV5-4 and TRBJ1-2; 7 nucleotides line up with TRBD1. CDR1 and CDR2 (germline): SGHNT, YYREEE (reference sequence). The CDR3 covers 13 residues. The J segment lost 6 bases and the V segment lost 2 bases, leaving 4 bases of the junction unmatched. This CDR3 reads CASSLQGMDGYTF. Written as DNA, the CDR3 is TGTGCCAGCAGCTTACAGGGGATGGATGGCTACACCTTC.

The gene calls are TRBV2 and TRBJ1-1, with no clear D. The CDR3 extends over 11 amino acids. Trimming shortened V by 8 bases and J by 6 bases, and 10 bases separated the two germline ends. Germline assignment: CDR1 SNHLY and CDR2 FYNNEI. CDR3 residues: CASERGPEAFF. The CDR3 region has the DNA TGTGCCAGCGAAAGAGGGCCTGAAGCTTTCTTT.

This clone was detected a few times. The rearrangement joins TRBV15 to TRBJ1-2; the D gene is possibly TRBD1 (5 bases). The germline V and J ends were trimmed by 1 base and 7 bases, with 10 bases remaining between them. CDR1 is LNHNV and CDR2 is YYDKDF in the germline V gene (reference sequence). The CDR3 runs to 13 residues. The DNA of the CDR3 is TGTGCCACCAGCAGAGCGGAGGGGACTGGCTACACCTTC. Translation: CATSRAEGTGYTF.

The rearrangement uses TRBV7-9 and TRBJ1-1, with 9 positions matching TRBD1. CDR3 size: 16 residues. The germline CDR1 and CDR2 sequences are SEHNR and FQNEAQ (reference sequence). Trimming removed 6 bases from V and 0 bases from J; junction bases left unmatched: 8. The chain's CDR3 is CASRPTGGVLNTEAFF. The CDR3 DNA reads TGTGCCAGCAGACCGACAGGGGGTGTTCTGAACACTGAAGCTTTCTTT.

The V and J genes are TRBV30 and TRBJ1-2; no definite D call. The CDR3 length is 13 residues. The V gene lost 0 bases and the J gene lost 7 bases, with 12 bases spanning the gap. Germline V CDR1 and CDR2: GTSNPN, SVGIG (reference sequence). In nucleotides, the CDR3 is TGTGCCTGGAGTGTACCTAGTAGTCGTGGCTACACCTTC. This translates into CAWSVPSSRGYTF.

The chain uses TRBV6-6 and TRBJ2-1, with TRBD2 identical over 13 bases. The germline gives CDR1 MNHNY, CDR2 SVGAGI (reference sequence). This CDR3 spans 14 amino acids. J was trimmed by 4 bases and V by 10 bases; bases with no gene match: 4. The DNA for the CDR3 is TGTGCCACCGAGGGACTAGCGGGGTACAATGAGCAGTTCTTC. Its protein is CATEGLAGYNEQFF.

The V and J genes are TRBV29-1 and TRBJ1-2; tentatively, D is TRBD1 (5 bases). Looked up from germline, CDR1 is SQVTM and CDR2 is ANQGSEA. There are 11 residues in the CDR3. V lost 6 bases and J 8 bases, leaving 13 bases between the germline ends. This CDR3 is CSVGGATGYTF. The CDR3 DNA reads TGCAGCGTCGGAGGGGCGACCGGCTACACCTTC. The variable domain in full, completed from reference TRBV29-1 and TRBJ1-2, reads SAVISQKPSRDICQRGTSLTIQCQVDSQVTMMFWYRQQPGQSLTLIATANQGSEATYESGFVIDKFPISRPNLTFSTLTVSNMSPEDSSIYLCSVGGATGYTFGSGTRLTVV.

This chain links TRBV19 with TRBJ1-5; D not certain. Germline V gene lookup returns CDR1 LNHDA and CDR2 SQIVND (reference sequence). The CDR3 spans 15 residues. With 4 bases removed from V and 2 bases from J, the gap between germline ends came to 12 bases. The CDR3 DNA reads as TGTGCCAGTAGTACTACAGTGGGAGGCAATCAGCCCCAGCATTTT. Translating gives CASSTTVGGNQPQHF.

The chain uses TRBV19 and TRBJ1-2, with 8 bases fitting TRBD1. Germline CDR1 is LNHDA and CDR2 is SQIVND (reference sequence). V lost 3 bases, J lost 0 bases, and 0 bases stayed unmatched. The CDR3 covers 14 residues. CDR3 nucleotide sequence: TGTGCCAGTAGTATGGGACAGGCTAACTATGGCTACACCTTC. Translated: CASSMGQANYGYTF.

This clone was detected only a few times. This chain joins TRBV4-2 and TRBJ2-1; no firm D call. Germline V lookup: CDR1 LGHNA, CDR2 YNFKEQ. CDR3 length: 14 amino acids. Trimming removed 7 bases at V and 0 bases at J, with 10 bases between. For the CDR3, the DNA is TGTGCCAGCACCGATTCCAGCTCCTACAATGAGCAGTTCTTC. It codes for CASTDSSSYNEQFF.

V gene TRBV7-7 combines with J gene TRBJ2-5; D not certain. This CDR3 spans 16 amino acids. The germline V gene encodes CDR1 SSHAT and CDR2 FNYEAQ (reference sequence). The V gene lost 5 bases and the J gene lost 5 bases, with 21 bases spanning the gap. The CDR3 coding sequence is TGTGCCAGCAGCCTCTTGGCTGTTCCCCCCTCGGAGACCCAGTACTTC. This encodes CASSLLAVPPSETQYF.

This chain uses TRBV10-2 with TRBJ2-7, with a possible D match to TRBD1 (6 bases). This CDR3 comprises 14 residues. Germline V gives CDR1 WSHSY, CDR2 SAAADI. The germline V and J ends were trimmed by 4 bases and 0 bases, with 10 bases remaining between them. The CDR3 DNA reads TGCGCCAGCAGTGTTGGACAGTTCTCCTACGAGCAGTACTTC. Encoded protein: CASSVGQFSYEQYF.

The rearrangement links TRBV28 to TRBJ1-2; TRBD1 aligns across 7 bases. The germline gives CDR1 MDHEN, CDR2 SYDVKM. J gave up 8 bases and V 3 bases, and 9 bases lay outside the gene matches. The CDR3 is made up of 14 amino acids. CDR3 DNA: TGTGCCAGCAGTTTCTGGGACAGCAATCTCGGCTACACCTTC. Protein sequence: CASSFWDSNLGYTF.

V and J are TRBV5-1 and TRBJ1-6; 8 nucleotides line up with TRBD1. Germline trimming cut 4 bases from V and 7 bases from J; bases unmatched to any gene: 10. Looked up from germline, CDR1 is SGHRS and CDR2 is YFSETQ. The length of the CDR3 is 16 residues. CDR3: CASSLNGQGNNSPLHF. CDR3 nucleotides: TGCGCCAGCAGCCTCAACGGACAGGGAAACAATTCACCCCTCCACTTT. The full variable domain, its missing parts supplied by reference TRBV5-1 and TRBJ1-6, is KAGVTQTPRYLIKTRGQQVTLSCSPISGHRSVSWYQQTPGQGLQFLFEYFSETQRNKGNFPGRFSGRQFSNSRSEMNVSTLELGDSALYLCASSLNGQGNNSPLHFGNGTRLTVT.

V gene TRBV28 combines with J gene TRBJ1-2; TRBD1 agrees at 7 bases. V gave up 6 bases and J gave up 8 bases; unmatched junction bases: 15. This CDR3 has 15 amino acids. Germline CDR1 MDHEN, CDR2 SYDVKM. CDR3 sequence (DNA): TGTGCCAGCAGGGAGAGGACAGGACAGAGTGGGGGCTACACCTTC. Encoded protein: CASRERTGQSGGYTF.

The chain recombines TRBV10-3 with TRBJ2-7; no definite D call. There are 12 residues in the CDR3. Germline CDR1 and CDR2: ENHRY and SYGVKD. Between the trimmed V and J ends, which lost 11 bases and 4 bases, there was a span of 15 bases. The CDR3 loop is CAAHGIGYEQYF. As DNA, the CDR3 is TGTGCCGCACACGGAATCGGGTACGAGCAGTACTTC.

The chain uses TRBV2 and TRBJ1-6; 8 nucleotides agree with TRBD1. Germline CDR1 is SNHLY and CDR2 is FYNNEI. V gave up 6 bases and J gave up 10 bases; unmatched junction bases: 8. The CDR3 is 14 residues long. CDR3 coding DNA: TGTGCCAGCAGACCGGGACAGGCTCCCTCACCCCTCCACTTT. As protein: CASRPGQAPSPLHF.

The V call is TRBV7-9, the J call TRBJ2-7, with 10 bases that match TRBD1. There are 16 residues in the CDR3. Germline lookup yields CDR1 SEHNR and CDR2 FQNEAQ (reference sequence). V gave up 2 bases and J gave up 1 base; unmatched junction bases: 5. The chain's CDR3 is CASSLTGQGRSYEQYF. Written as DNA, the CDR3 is TGTGCCAGCAGCTTAACGGGACAGGGGAGATCCTACGAGCAGTACTTC. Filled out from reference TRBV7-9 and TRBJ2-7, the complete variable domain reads DTGVSQNPRHKITKRGQNVTFRCDPISEHNRLYWYRQTLGQGPEFLTYFQNEAQLEKSRLLSDRFSAERPKGSFSTLEIQRTEQGDSAMYLCASSLTGQGRSYEQYFGPGTRLTVT.